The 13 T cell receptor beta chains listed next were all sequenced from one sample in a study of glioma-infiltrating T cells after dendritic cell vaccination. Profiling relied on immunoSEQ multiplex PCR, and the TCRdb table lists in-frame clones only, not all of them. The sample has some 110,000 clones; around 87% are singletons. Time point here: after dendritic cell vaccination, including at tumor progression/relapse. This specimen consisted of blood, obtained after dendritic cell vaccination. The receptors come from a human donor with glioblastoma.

The CDR3 coding sequence is TGTGCCAGCAGCGTAGGCTCGGGAGGACAGGGGGCGTATGGCTACACCTTC. The encoded protein is CASSVGSGGQGAYGYTF. This chain connects TRBV9 to TRBJ1-2, with 11 bases lining up with TRBD1. This CDR3 is 17 amino acids long. CDR1 and CDR2 (germline): SGDLS, YYNGEE. Trimming cost V 0 bases and J 5 bases; bases outside gene matches: 9.

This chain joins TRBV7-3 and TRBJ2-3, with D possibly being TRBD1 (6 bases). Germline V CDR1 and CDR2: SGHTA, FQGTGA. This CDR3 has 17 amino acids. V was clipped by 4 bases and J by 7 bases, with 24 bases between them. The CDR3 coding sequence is TGTGCCAGCAGCTCCAGGACAGACCTTGCAAGGTTATATACGCAGTATTTT. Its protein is CASSSRTDLARLYTQYF.

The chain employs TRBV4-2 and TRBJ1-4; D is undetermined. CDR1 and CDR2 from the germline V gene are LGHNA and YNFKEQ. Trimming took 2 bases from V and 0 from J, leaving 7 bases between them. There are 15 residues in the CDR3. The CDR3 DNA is TGTGCCAGCAGCCAACTACTTGCAACTAATGAAAAACTGTTTTTT. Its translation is CASSQLLATNEKLFF.

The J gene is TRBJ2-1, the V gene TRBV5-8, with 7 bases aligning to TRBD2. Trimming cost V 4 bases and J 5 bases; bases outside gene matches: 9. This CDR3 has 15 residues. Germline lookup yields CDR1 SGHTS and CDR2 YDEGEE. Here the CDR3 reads CASSPGLGADNEQFF. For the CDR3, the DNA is TGTGCCAGCAGCCCTGGACTAGGGGCGGACAATGAGCAGTTCTTC.

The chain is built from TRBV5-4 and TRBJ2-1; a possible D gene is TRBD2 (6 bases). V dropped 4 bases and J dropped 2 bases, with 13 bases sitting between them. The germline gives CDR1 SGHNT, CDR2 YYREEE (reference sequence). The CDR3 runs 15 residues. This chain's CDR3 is CASSRGTFTYNEQFF. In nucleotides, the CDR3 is TGTGCCAGCAGCCGTGGGACTTTCACCTACAATGAGCAGTTCTTC.

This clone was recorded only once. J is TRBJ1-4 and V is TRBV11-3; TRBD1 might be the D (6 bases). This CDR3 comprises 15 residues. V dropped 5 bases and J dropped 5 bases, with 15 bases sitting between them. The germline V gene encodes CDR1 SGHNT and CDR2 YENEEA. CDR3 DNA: TGTGCCAGCAGCGAACCCTGGGGGACAAATGAAAAACTGTTTTTT. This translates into CASSEPWGTNEKLFF.

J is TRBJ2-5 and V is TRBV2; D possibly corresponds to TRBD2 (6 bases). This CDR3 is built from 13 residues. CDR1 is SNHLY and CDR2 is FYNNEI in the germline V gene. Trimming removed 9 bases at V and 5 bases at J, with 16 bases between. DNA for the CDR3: TGTGCCAGTAAACTAGAAAGCGGGGAGACCCAGTACTTC. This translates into CASKLESGETQYF.

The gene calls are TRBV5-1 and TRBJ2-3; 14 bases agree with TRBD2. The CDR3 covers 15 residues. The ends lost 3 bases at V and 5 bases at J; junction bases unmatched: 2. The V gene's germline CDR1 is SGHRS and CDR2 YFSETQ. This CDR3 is CASSSGLAGVDTQYF. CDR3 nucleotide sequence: TGCGCCAGCAGCTCGGGACTAGCGGGAGTAGATACGCAGTATTTT.

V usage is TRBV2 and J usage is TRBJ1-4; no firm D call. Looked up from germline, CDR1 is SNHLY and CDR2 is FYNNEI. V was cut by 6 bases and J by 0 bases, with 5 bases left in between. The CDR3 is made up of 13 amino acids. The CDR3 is CASRQATNEKLFF. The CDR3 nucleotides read TGTGCCAGCAGGCAGGCAACTAATGAAAAACTGTTTTTT.

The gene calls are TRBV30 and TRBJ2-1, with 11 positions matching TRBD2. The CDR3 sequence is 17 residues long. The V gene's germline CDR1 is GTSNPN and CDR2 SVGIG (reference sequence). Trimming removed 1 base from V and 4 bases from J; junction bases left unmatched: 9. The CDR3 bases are TGTGCCTGGAGTGGACCCCTGACTAGCGGGACTTACAATGAGCAGTTCTTC. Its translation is CAWSGPLTSGTYNEQFF.

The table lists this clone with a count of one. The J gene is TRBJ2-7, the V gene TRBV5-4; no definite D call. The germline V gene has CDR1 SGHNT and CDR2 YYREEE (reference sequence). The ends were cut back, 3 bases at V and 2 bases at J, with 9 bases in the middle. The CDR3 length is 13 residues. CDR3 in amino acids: CASSSPRTYEQYF. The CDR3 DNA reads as TGTGCCAGCAGCTCACCTAGAACCTACGAGCAGTACTTC. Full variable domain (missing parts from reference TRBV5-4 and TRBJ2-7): ETGVTQSPTHLIKTRGQQVTLRCSSQSGHNTVSWYQQALGQGPQFIFQYYREEENGRGNFPPRFSGLQFPNYSSELNVNALELDDSALYLCASSSPRTYEQYFGPGTRLTVT.

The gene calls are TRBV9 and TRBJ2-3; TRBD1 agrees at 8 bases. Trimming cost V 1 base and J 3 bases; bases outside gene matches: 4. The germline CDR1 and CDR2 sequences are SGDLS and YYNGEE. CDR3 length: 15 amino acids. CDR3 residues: CASSVPGQGTDTQYF. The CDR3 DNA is TGTGCCAGCAGCGTACCCGGACAGGGAACAGATACGCAGTATTTT. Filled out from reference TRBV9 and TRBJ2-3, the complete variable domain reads DSGVTQTPKHLITATGQRVTLRCSPRSGDLSVYWYQQSLDQGLQFLIQYYNGEERAKGNILERFSAQQFPDLHSELNLSSLELGDSALYFCASSVPGQGTDTQYFGPGTRLTVL.

The CDR3 nucleotides read TGTGCCAGCAGCGCCACAGGGGGTGGAAACACCATATATTTT. Protein product: CASSATGGGNTIYF. This rearrangement joins TRBV9 to TRBJ1-3; 8 bases match TRBD1. In germline, CDR1 is SGDLS, CDR2 YYNGEE. V gave up 3 bases and J gave up 3 bases; unmatched junction bases: 2. The CDR3 runs 14 residues.